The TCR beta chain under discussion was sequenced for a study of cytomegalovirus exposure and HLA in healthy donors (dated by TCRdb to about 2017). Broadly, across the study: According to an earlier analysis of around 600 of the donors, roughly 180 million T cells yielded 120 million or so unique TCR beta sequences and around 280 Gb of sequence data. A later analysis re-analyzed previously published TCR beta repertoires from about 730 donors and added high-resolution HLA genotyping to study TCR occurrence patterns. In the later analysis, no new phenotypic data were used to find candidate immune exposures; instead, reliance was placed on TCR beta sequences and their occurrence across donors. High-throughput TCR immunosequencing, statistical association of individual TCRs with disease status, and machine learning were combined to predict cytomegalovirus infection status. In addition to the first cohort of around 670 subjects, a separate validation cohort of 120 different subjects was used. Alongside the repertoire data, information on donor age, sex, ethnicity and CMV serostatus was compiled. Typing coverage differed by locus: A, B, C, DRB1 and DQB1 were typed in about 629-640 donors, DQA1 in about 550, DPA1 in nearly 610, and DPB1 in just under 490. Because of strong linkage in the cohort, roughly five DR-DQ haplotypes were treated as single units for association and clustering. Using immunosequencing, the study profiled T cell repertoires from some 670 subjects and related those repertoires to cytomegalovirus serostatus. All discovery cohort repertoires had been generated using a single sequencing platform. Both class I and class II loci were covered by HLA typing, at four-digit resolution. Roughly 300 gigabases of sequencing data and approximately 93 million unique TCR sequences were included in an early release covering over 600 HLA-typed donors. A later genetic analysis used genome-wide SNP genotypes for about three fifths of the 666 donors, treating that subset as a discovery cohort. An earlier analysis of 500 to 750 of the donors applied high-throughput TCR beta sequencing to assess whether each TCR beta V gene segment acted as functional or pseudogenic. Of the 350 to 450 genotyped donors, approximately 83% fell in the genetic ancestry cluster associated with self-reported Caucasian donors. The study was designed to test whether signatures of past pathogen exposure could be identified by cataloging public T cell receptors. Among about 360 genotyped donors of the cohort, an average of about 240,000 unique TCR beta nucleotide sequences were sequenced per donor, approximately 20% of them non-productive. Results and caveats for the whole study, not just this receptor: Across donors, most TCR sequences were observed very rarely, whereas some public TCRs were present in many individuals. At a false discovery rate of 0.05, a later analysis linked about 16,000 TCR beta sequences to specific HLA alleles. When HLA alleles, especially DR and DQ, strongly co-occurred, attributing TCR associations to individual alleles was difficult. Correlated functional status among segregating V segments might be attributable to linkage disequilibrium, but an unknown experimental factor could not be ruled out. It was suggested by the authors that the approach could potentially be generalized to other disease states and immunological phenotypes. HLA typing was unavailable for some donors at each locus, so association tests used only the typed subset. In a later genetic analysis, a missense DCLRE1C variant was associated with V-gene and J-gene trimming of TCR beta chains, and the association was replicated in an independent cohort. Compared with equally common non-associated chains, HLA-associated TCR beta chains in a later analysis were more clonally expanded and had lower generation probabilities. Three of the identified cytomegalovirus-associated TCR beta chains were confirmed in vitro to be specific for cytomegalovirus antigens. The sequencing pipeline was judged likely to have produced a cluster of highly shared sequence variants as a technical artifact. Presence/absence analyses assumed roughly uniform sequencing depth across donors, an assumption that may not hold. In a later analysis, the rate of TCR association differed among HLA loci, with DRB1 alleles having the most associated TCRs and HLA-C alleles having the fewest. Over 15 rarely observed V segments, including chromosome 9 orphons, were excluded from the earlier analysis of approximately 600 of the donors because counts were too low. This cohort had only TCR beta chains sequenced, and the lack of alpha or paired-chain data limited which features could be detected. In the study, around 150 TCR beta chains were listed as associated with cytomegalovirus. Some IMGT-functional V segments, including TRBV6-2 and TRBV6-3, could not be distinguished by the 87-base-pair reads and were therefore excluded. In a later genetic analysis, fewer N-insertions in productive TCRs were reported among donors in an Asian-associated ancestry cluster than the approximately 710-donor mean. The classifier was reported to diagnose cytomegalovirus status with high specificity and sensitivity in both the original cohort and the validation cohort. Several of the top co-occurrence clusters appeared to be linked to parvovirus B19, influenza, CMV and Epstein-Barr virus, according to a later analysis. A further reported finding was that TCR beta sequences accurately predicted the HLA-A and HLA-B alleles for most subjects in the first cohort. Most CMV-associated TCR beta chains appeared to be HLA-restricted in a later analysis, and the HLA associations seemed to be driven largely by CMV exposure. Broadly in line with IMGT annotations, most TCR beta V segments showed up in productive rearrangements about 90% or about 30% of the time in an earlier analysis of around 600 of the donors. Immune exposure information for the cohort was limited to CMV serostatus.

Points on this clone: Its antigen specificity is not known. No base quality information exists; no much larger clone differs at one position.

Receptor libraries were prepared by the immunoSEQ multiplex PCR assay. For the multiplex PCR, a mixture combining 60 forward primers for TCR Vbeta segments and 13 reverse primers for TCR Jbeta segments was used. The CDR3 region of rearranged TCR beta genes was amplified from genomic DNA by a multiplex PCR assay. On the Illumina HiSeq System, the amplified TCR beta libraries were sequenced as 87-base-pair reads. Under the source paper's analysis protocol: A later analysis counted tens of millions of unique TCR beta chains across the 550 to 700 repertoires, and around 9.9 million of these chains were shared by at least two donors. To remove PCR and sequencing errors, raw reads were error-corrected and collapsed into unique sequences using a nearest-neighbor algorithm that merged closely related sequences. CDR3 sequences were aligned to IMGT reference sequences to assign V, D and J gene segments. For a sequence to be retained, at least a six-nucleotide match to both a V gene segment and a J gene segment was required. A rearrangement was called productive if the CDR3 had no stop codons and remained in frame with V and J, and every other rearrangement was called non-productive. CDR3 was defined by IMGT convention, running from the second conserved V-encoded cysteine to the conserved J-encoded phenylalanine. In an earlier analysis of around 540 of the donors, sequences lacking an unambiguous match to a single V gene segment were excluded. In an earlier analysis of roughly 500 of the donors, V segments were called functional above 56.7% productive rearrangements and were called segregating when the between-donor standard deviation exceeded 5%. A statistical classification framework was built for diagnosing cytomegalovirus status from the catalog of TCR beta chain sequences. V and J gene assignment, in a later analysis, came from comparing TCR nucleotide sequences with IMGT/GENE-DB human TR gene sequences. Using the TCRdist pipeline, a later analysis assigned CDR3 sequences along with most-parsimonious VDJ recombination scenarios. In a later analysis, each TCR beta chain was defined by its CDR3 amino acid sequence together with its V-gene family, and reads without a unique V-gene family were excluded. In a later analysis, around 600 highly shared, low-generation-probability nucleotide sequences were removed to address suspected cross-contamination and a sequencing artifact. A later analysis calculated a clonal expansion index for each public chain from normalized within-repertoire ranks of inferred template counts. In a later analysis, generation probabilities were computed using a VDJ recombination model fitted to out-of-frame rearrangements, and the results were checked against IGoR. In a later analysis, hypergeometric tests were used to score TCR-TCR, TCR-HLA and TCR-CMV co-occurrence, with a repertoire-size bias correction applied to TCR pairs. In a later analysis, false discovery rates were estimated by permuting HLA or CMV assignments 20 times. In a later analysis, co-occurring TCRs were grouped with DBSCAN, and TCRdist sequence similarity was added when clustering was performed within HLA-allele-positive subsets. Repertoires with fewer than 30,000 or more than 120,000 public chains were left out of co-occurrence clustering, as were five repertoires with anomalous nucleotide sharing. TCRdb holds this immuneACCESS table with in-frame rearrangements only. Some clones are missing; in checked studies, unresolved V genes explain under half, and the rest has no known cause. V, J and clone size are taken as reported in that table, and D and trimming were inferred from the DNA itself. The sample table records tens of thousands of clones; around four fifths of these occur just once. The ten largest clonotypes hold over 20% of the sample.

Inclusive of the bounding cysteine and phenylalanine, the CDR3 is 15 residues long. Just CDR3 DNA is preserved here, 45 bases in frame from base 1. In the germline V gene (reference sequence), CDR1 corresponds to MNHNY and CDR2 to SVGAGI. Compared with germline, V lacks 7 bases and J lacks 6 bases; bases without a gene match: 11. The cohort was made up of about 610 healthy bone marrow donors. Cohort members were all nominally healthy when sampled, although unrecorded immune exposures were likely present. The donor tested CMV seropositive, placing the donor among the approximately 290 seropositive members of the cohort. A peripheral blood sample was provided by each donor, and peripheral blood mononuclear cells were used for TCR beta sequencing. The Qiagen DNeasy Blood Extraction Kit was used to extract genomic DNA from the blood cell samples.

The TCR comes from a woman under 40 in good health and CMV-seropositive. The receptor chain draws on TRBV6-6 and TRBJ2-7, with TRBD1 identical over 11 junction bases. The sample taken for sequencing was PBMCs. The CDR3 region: CASTRGQGVSSEQYF. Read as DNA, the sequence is TGTGCCAGCACCAGGGGACAGGGGGTAAGCAGCGAGCAGTACTTC.